These 17 T cell receptor beta chains share one sample of origin, sequenced in a study of regulatory T cells in long-lasting Graves disease. Investigators prepared the TCR beta libraries by applying iRepertoire HTBI primers and Arm-PCR of CDR3 regions. A single record per CDR3 protein comes from TCRdb applying MiXCR to the multiplex PCR reads. The sample lists a few hundred thousand distinct CDR3 sequences, about 17% seen once, with approximately 22% in the top ten. Time point denoted: newly diagnosed GD, antithyroid drugs for less than 3 months. Isolated PBMC RNA provided the starting material for the TCR library. The data were also submitted as part of a second study, on T cells in Graves' hyperthyroidism and ophthalmopathy.

The sample in question was peripheral blood mononuclear cells (PBMCs), obtained at new diagnosis, from a patient treated with antithyroid drugs. The receptors come from a young woman with Graves disease.

This clonotype was counted many times. V gene TRBV24-1 combines with J gene TRBJ2-2; D is perhaps TRBD2 (5 bases). Trimming stripped 1 base from V and 1 base from J, with 6 bases between. From germline, CDR1 is KGHDR and CDR2 SFDVKD. The CDR3 sequence is 15 residues long. The CDR3 region is CATSDLAVNTGELFF. In DNA form, the CDR3 reads TGTGCCACCAGTGATTTAGCGGTGAACACCGGGGAGCTGTTTTTT.

This clonotype has at least ten counts. The CDR3 loop is CATSDLYGSRYNEQFF. Here the CDR3 DNA reads TGTGCCACCAGTGATTTGTACGGGAGTAGGTACAATGAGCAGTTCTTC. J is TRBJ2-1 and V is TRBV24-1; TRBD2 is a possible D gene (6 bases). V lost 0 bases and J lost 4, with 12 bases in between. Germline V CDR1 and CDR2: KGHDR, SFDVKD. The CDR3 spans 16 residues.

This clonotype has ten or more counts. The rearrangement uses TRBV5-6 and TRBJ1-1; D is possibly TRBD1 (5 bases). The V end was cut by 2 bases, the J end by 1 base, with 18 bases between. Germline V gene sequence: CDR1 SGHDT, CDR2 YYEEEE. The CDR3 covers 17 residues. CDR3 region: CASSFSPGRVTNTEAFF. As DNA, the CDR3 is TGTGCCAGCAGCTTTTCCCCAGGCAGGGTTACGAACACTGAAGCTTTCTTT.

This clonotype occurred a few times. The chain recombines TRBV4-1 with TRBJ1-1; D gene uncertain. The germline V gene encodes CDR1 MGHRA and CDR2 YSYEKL. This CDR3 contains 13 residues. V lost 3 bases and J 0 bases, leaving 5 bases between the germline ends. The CDR3 sequence: CASSHYMNTEAFF. DNA for the CDR3: TGCGCCAGCAGCCATTATATGAACACTGAAGCTTTCTTT.

This chain connects TRBV28 to TRBJ2-1, with TRBD2 matching 11 bases. Trimming removed 2 bases from V and 7 bases from J; junction bases left unmatched: 10. This CDR3 is 17 amino acids long. Germline CDR1 is MDHEN and CDR2 is SYDVKM. CDR3 loop: CASSLPPGLAGGNEQFF. Here the CDR3 DNA reads TGTGCCAGCAGTTTACCCCCGGGGCTAGCGGGAGGAAATGAGCAGTTCTTC.

This clonotype showed up many times. For the CDR3, the DNA is TGCAGTGCGGTCACCGGAACTAGCGGGAGGGGCGAGCAGTACTTC. As protein: CSAVTGTSGRGEQYF. The rearrangement joins TRBV20-1 to TRBJ2-7, with TRBD2 matching 13 bases. This CDR3 has 15 residues. Germline V lookup: CDR1 DFQATT, CDR2 SNEGSKA (reference sequence). After removal of 6 bases from V and 6 bases from J, the junction contained 11 bases not matched to a gene.

This clonotype was observed a handful of times. The V call is TRBV4-1, the J call TRBJ2-1, with D maybe TRBD1 (5 bases). This CDR3 is 14 amino acids long. The germline V and J ends were trimmed by 1 base and 9 bases, with 13 bases remaining between them. Per the germline V gene, CDR1 is MGHRA and CDR2 is YSYEKL. CDR3 loop: CASSQVGQHPEQFF. CDR3 coding DNA: TGCGCCAGCAGCCAAGTGGGGCAGCATCCTGAGCAGTTCTTC.

This clonotype was detected ten times or more. The chain uses TRBV20-1 and TRBJ1-2, with TRBD1 matching 8 bases. Germline-derived CDR1 and CDR2 are DFQATT and SNEGSKA (reference sequence). The CDR3 loop spans 13 amino acids. With V trimmed by 0 bases and J by 4 bases, 1 base remained unmatched. CDR3 protein: CSAREGQGYGYTF. The CDR3 DNA follows: TGCAGTGCTAGAGAAGGACAGGGCTATGGCTACACCTTC.

This clonotype was observed at least ten times. The V and J genes are TRBV10-3 and TRBJ2-1; 14 nucleotides match TRBD2. In germline, CDR1 is ENHRY, CDR2 SYGVKD. The junction had 6 bases not matched to a gene; V was cut back by 6 bases and J by 8 bases. This CDR3 spans 15 amino acids. The CDR3 DNA reads as TGTGCCATCAGCACCGGGACTAGCGGGAGCTATGAGCAGTTCTTC. This codes for CAISTGTSGSYEQFF.

Ten or more counts support this clonotype. The rearrangement links TRBV7-9 to TRBJ2-3, with D perhaps TRBD1 (5 bases). The CDR3 extends over 14 amino acids. The germline CDR1 and CDR2 sequences are SEHNR and FQNEAQ (reference sequence). V was pared by 5 bases and J by 5 bases, with 14 bases between. For the CDR3, the DNA is TGTGCCAGCAGCAGACAAGGGGCGGAAGATACGCAGTATTTT. Its translation is CASSRQGAEDTQYF.

This clonotype was seen ten or more times. The chain carries TRBV12-3 or TRBV12-4 and TRBJ2-3; D unclear. The CDR3 loop spans 12 amino acids. V was cut by 3 bases and J by 8 bases, with 9 bases left in between. CDR3 nucleotides: TGTGCCAGCAGTTTTCAGGCCGGTACGCAGTATTTT. Protein product: CASSFQAGTQYF.

This clonotype has more than one count but fewer than ten. V usage is TRBV6-2 or TRBV6-3 and J usage is TRBJ2-5; TRBD2 might be the D (6 bases). Between the trimmed V and J ends, which lost 6 bases and 4 bases, there was a span of 12 bases. Germline CDR1 reads MNHEY; CDR2 reads SVGEGT. The CDR3 sequence is 13 residues long. CDR3 in amino acids: CASSPRDLETQYF. As DNA, the CDR3 is TGTGCCAGCAGCCCCCGGGACTTAGAGACCCAGTACTTC.

The table lists this clonotype with many counts. V gene TRBV29-1 combines with J gene TRBJ2-5; a possible D gene is TRBD2 (6 bases). The germline gives CDR1 SQVTM, CDR2 ANQGSEA. The CDR3 consists of 16 residues. Trimming stripped 5 bases from V and 5 bases from J, with 24 bases between. The CDR3 DNA reads as TGCAGCGTTTCTCTCGAAGGCAGGAGGGGTCAGGAGACCCAGTACTTC. Translating it yields CSVSLEGRRGQETQYF.

This chain uses TRBV19 with TRBJ1-2; TRBD1 aligns across 7 bases. Trimming took 8 bases from V and 6 from J; bases not matched to a gene: 15. CDR1 is LNHDA and CDR2 is SQIVND in the germline V gene (reference sequence). This CDR3 region has 15 residues. CDR3 region: CASETKSQGVHGYTF. The CDR3 DNA is TGTGCCAGTGAGACCAAATCGCAGGGGGTGCATGGCTACACCTTC.

This clonotype was seen repeatedly, ten times or more. The genes are TRBV12-3 or TRBV12-4 and TRBJ2-3; TRBD2 matches 13 bases. Trimming removed 4 bases from V and 4 bases from J; junction bases left unmatched: 5. This CDR3 is built from 16 residues. CDR3 nucleotide sequence: TGTGCCAGCAGTTCCAGGGGGACTAGCGGGGCAGATACGCAGTATTTT. This encodes CASSSRGTSGADTQYF.

This chain connects TRBV6-1 to TRBJ1-1; D unresolved. With 4 bases removed from V and 5 bases from J, the gap between germline ends came to 8 bases. The germline CDR1 and CDR2 sequences are MNHNS and SASEGT. CDR3 length: 12 residues. CDR3: CASSVTRTEAFF. CDR3 in DNA: TGTGCCAGCAGTGTCACTAGAACTGAAGCTTTCTTT.

CDR3 in amino acids: CASSSLGTPTNEKLFF. CDR3 coding DNA: TGTGCCAGCAGTTCACTCGGGACACCAACTAATGAAAAACTGTTTTTT. The chain has TRBV28 and TRBJ1-4; TRBD1 might be the D (6 bases). Germline CDR1 and CDR2: MDHEN and SYDVKM. The CDR3 has 16 amino acids. V lost 4 bases and J 0 bases, leaving 12 bases between the germline ends.